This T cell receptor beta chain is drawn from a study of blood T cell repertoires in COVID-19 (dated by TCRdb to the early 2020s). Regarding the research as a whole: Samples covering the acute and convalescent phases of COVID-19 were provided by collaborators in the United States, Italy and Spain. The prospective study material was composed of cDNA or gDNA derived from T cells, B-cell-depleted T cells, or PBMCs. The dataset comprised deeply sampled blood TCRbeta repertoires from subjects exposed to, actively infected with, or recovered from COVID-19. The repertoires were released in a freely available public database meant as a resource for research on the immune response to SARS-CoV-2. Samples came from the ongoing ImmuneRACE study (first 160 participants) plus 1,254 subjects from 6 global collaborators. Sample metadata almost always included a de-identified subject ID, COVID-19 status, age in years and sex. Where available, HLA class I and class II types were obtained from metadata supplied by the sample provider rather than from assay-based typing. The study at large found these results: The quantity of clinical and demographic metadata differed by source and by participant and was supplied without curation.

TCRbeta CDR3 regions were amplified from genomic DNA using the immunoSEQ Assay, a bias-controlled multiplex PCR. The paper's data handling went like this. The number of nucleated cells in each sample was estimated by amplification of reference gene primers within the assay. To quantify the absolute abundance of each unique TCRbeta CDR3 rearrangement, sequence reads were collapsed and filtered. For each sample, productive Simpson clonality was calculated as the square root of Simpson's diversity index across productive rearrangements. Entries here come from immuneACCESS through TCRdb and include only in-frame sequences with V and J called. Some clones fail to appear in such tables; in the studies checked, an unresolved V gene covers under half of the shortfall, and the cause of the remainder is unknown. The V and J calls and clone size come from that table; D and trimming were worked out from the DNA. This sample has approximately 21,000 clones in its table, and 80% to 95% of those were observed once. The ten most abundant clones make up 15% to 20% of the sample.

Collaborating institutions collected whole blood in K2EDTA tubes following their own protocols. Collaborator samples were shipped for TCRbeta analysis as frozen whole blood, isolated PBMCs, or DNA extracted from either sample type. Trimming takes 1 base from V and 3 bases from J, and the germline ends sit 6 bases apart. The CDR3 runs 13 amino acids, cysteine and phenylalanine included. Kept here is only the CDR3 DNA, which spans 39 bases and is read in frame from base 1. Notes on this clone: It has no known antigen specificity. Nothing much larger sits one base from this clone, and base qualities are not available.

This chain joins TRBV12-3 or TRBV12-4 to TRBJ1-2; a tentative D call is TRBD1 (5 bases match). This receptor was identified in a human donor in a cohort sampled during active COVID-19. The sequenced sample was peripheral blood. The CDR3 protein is CASSLGRDYGYTF. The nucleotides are TGTGCCAGCAGTTTAGGCAGGGACTATGGCTACACCTTC.